The clone carrying this T cell receptor (beta chain) was recorded a few times. Its antigen remains unknown. The donors belonged to the approximately 120-subject validation cohort, separate from the roughly 670-subject first cohort. These data originate in a study of cytomegalovirus exposure and HLA in healthy donors. Study-level findings and limits: The study designated 164 TCR beta chains cytomegalovirus-associated. The classifier reportedly diagnosed cytomegalovirus status with high specificity and sensitivity. Three CMV-associated chains proved CMV antigen-specific in vitro.

CDR1 is MNHEY and CDR2 is SMNVEV in the germline V gene (reference sequence). The V end lost 8 bases, the J end lost 4 bases, and 18 bases lay between the germline ends. The CDR3 sequence is 15 residues long. The data were produced by immunoSEQ multiplex PCR, yet TCRdb's version contains in-frame clones alone and is incomplete. The table includes 110,000 to 150,000 clones, about 94% detected once. The rearrangement joins TRBV27 to TRBJ2-1; D possibly corresponds to TRBD2 (6 bases). This receptor was taken from a man aged 18-30 years in good health and CMV-seropositive. Sample: PBMCs. CDR3 nucleotides: TGTGCCAGCTCTCAGAAGGGACTCCCTTACAATGAGCAGTTCTTC. This gives the protein CASSQKGLPYNEQFF.